This TCR beta chain was documented in a study of blood T cell repertoires in COVID-19. At the level of the study: There were acute and convalescent COVID-19 samples, and they came from the United States, Italy and Spain. Sources were T cells, B-cell-depleted T cells, or PBMCs; the material itself was cDNA or gDNA.

Original analysis: The assay estimated nucleated cells by amplifying reference gene primers. TCRdb's table, derived via immunoSEQ multiplex PCR, lists solely in-frame clones and lacks some. That table gives V, J and clone size, and the DNA gave D and trimming. There are about 61,000 clones in the sample; roughly 87% occur only once, and less than 6.5% lies in the top ten. The V gene end was trimmed by 3 bases and the J gene end by 5 bases; junction bases not matched to a gene: 4. Germline V gene data show CDR1 as SGHRS and CDR2 as YFSETQ. CDR3 length: 15 amino acids. This chain uses TRBV5-1 with TRBJ2-5, with 13 bases identical to TRBD2. This receptor was taken from a man aged 80 or over in a cohort sampled during active COVID-19. What was sequenced was peripheral blood. CDR3 coding DNA: TGCGCCAGCAGCTCCGGGACTAGCGGGGAGGAGACCCAGTACTTC. Translation gives CASSSGTSGEETQYF.